This T cell receptor beta chain is drawn from a study of T cell repertoires in cytomegalovirus infection. Across the whole study: CMV epitopes, recently identified HLA-C-restricted and well-studied HLA-B-restricted, were used. Public TCR beta signatures were indicative of both CMV infection and a matching HLA type.

Via MiXCR, TCRdb re-called the reads, giving one row per CDR3 protein. Of fewer than 650,000 distinct CDR3 sequences listed, 40% are singletons. Details on this clonotype: Antigen: not known.

Notes on the study in general: Ex vivo, HLA-C-restricted CMV-specific TCR beta clonotypes prevailed over the rest of the response.

The CDR3 consists of 13 residues. Trimming pared 9 bases from V and 0 bases from J, leaving 8 bases between. Germline CDR1 MNHNS, CDR2 SASEGT. The starting material was cultured PBMCs, obtained from culture after CMV antigen stimulation. The chain uses TRBV6-1 and TRBJ1-4, with no clear D. The TCR sequence derives from a human donor in good health (CMV status not recorded). Some clones in this sample may be carry-over from other donors' samples. The CDR3 loop reads CASRSPTNEKLFF. In DNA, the CDR3 is TGTGCCAGTCGAAGCCCAACTAATGAAAAACTGTTTTTT.